Below are 30 T cell receptor beta chains sequenced from a single sample in a study of long-term antiretroviral therapy in people with HIV. Sequencing relied on immunoSEQ assay v3.0, run at survey level. The repertoire was sequenced with immunoSEQ multiplex PCR; TCRdb's copy has only in-frame clones and lacks some. The table has 20,000 or so clones, around 80% seen once. The sample consisted of unsorted PBMCs, taken 0.5 years before starting antiretroviral therapy. These receptors all come from a woman between 45 and 65 years old with HIV.

The chain combines TRBV19 with TRBJ2-7; 11 bases map to TRBD1. Unmatched junction bases numbered 8, after V lost 7 bases and J lost 3 bases. The CDR3 length is 15 residues. Germline loops: CDR1 LNHDA, CDR2 SQIVND (reference sequence). The chain's CDR3 is CASTKGTGGDYEQYF. The CDR3 nucleotides read TGTGCCAGTACCAAGGGGACAGGGGGAGACTACGAGCAGTACTTC.

The chain joins TRBV9 to TRBJ1-1; a weak D match, TRBD1 (5 bases). V was trimmed by 4 bases and J by 1 base, leaving 11 bases between them. This CDR3 has 14 amino acids. From germline, CDR1 is SGDLS and CDR2 YYNGEE. This CDR3 is CASSPQVGNTEAFF. The CDR3 DNA reads TGTGCCAGCAGCCCACAGGTAGGGAACACTGAAGCTTTCTTT.

By proportion, this clone is medium-sized (0.01 to 0.1%). The chain employs TRBV19 and TRBJ2-7; 7 bases line up with TRBD2. V lost 5 bases to trimming and J lost 7 bases; unmatched junction nucleotides: 8. The CDR3 sequence is 13 residues long. From germline, CDR1 is LNHDA and CDR2 SQIVND (reference sequence). CDR3 coding DNA: TGTGCCAGTAGTGTCCTGCTGGGGGGGGAGCAGTACGTC. Amino acids: CASSVLLGGEQYV.

This clone counts as medium-sized (0.01 to 0.1%). The rearrangement links TRBV11-2 to TRBJ2-1, with D possibly matching TRBD1 (6 bases). The V gene's germline CDR1 is SGHAT and CDR2 FQNNGV. V was shortened by 8 bases and J by 4 bases, with 21 bases between the two germline ends. There are 16 residues in the CDR3. The CDR3 nucleotides are TGTGCCAGCGGCGATTCCGAACAGGGCACGTACAATGAGCAGTTCTTC. It codes for CASGDSEQGTYNEQFF.

V usage is TRBV5-1 and J usage is TRBJ2-2; 13 bases agree with TRBD2. Trimming removed 5 bases from V and 6 bases from J; junction bases left unmatched: 10. The germline CDR1 and CDR2 sequences are SGHRS and YFSETQ. This CDR3 spans 17 amino acids. The CDR3 nucleotides are TGCGCCAGCAGTCCCGGGACTAGCGGGGAGGAATCCGGGGAGCTGTTTTTT. It translates to CASSPGTSGEESGELFF.

The CDR3, as DNA: TGTGCCAGCAAGGAATGGACCGACCCCGGGACTGAAGCTTTCTTT. This gives the protein CASKEWTDPGTEAFF. The rearrangement joins TRBV6-5 to TRBJ1-1, with D unclear. This CDR3 has 15 residues. Germline V CDR1 and CDR2: MNHEY, SVGAGI. Trimming pared 7 bases from V and 5 bases from J, leaving 20 bases between.

In its sample, this clone ranks as medium-sized. The chain employs TRBV15 and TRBJ1-1; a possible D gene is TRBD1 (5 bases). CDR1 LNHNV and CDR2 YYDKDF come from the germline V gene (reference sequence). V was pared by 7 bases and J by 1 base, with 16 bases between. The CDR3 covers 15 residues. This chain's CDR3 is CATNYRDGGNTEAFF. The CDR3 bases are TGTGCCACCAACTATAGAGACGGGGGGAACACTGAAGCTTTCTTT.

The chain has TRBV9 and TRBJ1-6, with 9 bases that match TRBD1. The CDR3 sequence is 14 residues long. Germline V gives CDR1 SGDLS, CDR2 YYNGEE. The V segment lost 0 bases and the J segment 9 bases; nucleotides outside the gene matches: 1. The CDR3 sequence is CASSVGDRVSPLHF. DNA of the CDR3: TGTGCCAGCAGCGTAGGGGACAGGGTTTCACCCCTCCACTTT.

The chain is built from TRBV7-8 and TRBJ2-5; D gene uncertain. Germline V gene sequence: CDR1 SGHVS, CDR2 FQNEAQ. CDR3 size: 15 residues. V lost 5 bases and J lost 2, with 15 bases in between. This CDR3 is CASSNRASLQETQYF. In nucleotides, the CDR3 is TGTGCCAGCAGCAATAGGGCCAGCTTGCAAGAGACCCAGTACTTC.

The chain has TRBV4-2 and TRBJ1-4, with TRBD1 identical over 10 bases. V dropped 4 bases and J dropped 7; count of bases not matched to a gene: 6. Germline CDR1 is LGHNA and CDR2 is YNFKEQ. The CDR3 is 15 amino acids. DNA for the CDR3: TGTGCCAGCAGCCGTGACAGGGGGCAAGGTGAAAAACTGTTTTTT. It codes for CASSRDRGQGEKLFF.

Comments on this clone: The same CDR3 also results from other DNA sequences found in this sample. The chain has TRBV7-9 and TRBJ1-6, with TRBD1 identical over 9 bases. The V gene end was trimmed by 5 bases and the J gene end by 10 bases; junction bases not matched to a gene: 6. The CDR3 is 14 residues long. The germline V gene encodes CDR1 SEHNR and CDR2 FQNEAQ (reference sequence). CDR3 in DNA: TGTGCCAGCAGCCTAGGAGGGACAGGGTCACCCCTCCACTTT. The encoded protein is CASSLGGTGSPLHF.

The V and J genes are TRBV27 and TRBJ1-5, with D perhaps matching TRBD1 (5 bases). The CDR3 sequence is 14 residues long. Trimming took 2 bases from V and 7 from J, leaving 12 bases between them. The germline CDR1 and CDR2 sequences are MNHEY and SMNVEV (reference sequence). CDR3 nucleotides: TGTGCCAGCAGTTTAAAACGGGGGGACCAGCCCCAGCATTTT. It yields the protein CASSLKRGDQPQHF.

This clone has only one observation. The J gene is TRBJ1-3, the V gene TRBV29-1, with 9 bases aligning to TRBD1. The CDR3 is 15 residues long. V dropped 6 bases and J dropped 2; count of bases not matched to a gene: 8. Per the germline V gene, CDR1 is SQVTM and CDR2 is ANQGSEA. CDR3 coding DNA: TGCAGCGTCACAGGGGGCTCTTCCCCTGGAAACACCATATATTTT. It encodes CSVTGGSSPGNTIYF.

This clone was seen a single time. The chain employs TRBV5-5 and TRBJ1-6; possible D gene TRBD1, 6 bases. CDR1 is SGHKS, CDR2 YYEKEE, per germline (reference sequence). The ends were cut back, 4 bases at V and 2 bases at J, with 10 bases in the middle. CDR3 length: 15 amino acids. CDR3 amino acids: CASSAGDTYNSPLHF. The CDR3 nucleotides are TGTGCCAGCAGCGCGGGGGACACCTATAATTCACCCCTCCACTTT. The variable domain in full, with the rest retrieved from reference TRBV5-5 and TRBJ1-6, is DAGVTQSPTHLIKTRGQQVTLRCSPISGHKSVSWYQQVLGQGPQFIFQYYEKEERGRGNFPDRFSARQFPNYSSELNVNALLLGDSALYLCASSAGDTYNSPLHFGNGTRLTVT.

The V and J genes are TRBV12-5 and TRBJ1-1, with a possible D match to TRBD1 (5 bases). The germline V gene has CDR1 LGHNT and CDR2 FRNRAP. The CDR3 runs to 14 residues. V was cut by 3 bases and J by 6 bases, with 14 bases left in between. Here the CDR3 reads CASGLSGGGPEAFF. CDR3 DNA: TGTGCTAGTGGTTTAAGCGGGGGAGGGCCTGAAGCTTTCTTT.

This clone was seen only a few times. The gene calls are TRBV12-5 and TRBJ2-3; 8 nucleotides align to TRBD1. Germline V gene lookup returns CDR1 LGHNT and CDR2 FRNRAP. CDR3 size: 13 residues. V lost 3 bases to trimming and J lost 5 bases; unmatched junction nucleotides: 1. CDR3 loop: CASGFGQGDTQYF. The CDR3 DNA reads as TGTGCTAGTGGTTTTGGACAGGGAGATACGCAGTATTTT.

The chain is built from TRBV7-3 and TRBJ2-2; a weak D match, TRBD1 (5 bases). In germline, CDR1 is SGHTA, CDR2 FQGTGA. The CDR3 totals 13 residues. V lost 9 bases, J lost 1 base, and 9 bases lay in between. The CDR3, as DNA: TGTGCCAGTCAGGGAAGGAACACCGGGGAGCTGTTTTTT. Protein sequence: CASQGRNTGELFF.

V gene TRBV2 combines with J gene TRBJ1-1; 7 bases are a match to TRBD1. Germline CDR1 and CDR2: SNHLY and FYNNEI. This CDR3 contains 16 residues. V shed 7 bases and J 5 bases; nucleotides not matched to a gene: 16. CDR3 amino acids: CASNQASNRGETEAFF. In DNA form, the CDR3 reads TGTGCCAGCAATCAAGCTTCTAACAGGGGCGAGACTGAAGCTTTCTTT.

This sequence joins TRBV7-8 and TRBJ1-4; D is perhaps TRBD1 (6 bases). The CDR3 sequence is 15 residues long. V was clipped by 2 bases and J by 8 bases, with 15 bases between them. Germline V CDR1 and CDR2: SGHVS, FQNEAQ. The DNA of the CDR3 is TGTGCCAGCAGCTTAAATACAGGGCTCAAGGAAAAACTGTTTTTT. Translating it yields CASSLNTGLKEKLFF.

This clone is classed as large. CDR3 loop: CASSFDGNGNTIYF. DNA for the CDR3: TGTGCCAGCAGCTTCGATGGCAATGGAAACACCATATATTTT. This chain joins TRBV7-9 and TRBJ1-3; D uncertain. The CDR3 has 14 amino acids. The V end lost 3 bases, the J end lost 3 bases, and 9 bases lay between the germline ends. In germline, CDR1 is SEHNR, CDR2 FQNEAQ (reference sequence).

The chain employs TRBV4-1 and TRBJ2-3; no clear D. V was clipped by 0 bases and J by 4 bases, with 8 bases between them. The CDR3 totals 14 residues. The germline gives CDR1 MGHRA, CDR2 YSYEKL. CDR3 in DNA: TGCGCCAGCAGCCAAGAAATCGCAGCAGATACGCAGTATTTT. Amino acids: CASSQEIAADTQYF.

The rearrangement links TRBV5-1 to TRBJ2-5; 9 nucleotides align to TRBD2. V dropped 7 bases and J dropped 4; count of bases not matched to a gene: 8. This CDR3 is 14 amino acids long. In germline, CDR1 is SGHRS, CDR2 YFSETQ. In DNA form, the CDR3 reads TGCGCCAGCTCCAGAGCGGGGGGCGGAGAGACCCAGTACTTC. Translated: CASSRAGGGETQYF.

V and J are TRBV5-6 and TRBJ2-5, with 11 bases that match TRBD2. The V gene end was trimmed by 2 bases and the J gene end by 4 bases; junction bases not matched to a gene: 4. Germline CDR1 and CDR2: SGHDT and YYEEEE. The CDR3 is 15 amino acids. Written as DNA, the CDR3 is TGTGCCAGCAGCTTAAGACTAGCGGGGCGAGAGACCCAGTACTTC. Protein product: CASSLRLAGRETQYF.

This rearrangement joins TRBV5-6 to TRBJ2-5, with D possibly matching TRBD2 (5 bases). Trimming left V 3 bases short and J 4 bases short, with 13 bases between. This CDR3 contains 14 residues. The germline CDR1 and CDR2 sequences are SGHDT and YYEEEE. The CDR3 nucleotides are TGTGCCAGCAGCTCCCCCCCGGGGATAGAGACCCAGTACTTC. It specifies CASSSPPGIETQYF.

This rearrangement joins TRBV27 to TRBJ2-3; TRBD2 matches 8 bases. Germline V CDR1 and CDR2: MNHEY, SMNVEV (reference sequence). Trimming at V came to 8 bases and at J to 4 bases, leaving 17 bases not matched to a gene. CDR3 size: 17 residues. The CDR3: CASGHSKSSGASDTQYF. In DNA form, the CDR3 reads TGTGCCAGCGGCCACTCCAAAAGTAGCGGGGCGTCAGATACGCAGTATTTT.

In its sample, this clone was seen a few times. The gene calls are TRBV5-8 and TRBJ1-2; tentatively, D is TRBD1 (5 bases). CDR1 and CDR2 (germline): SGHTS, YDEGEE. V shed 1 base and J shed 6 bases, with 7 bases lying between them. This CDR3 region has 12 residues. CDR3 sequence: CASSLWGHGYTF. The CDR3, as DNA: TGTGCCAGCAGCTTGTGGGGCCATGGCTACACCTTC.

Comment on this clone: One junction end disagrees with the germline gene, perhaps due to a read error. Other DNA sequences in the sample encode the same CDR3. The chain has TRBV27 and TRBJ1-6; 7 bases align to TRBD1. The V gene's germline CDR1 is MNHEY and CDR2 SMNVEV (reference sequence). This CDR3 comprises 16 residues. The DNA for the CDR3 is TGTGCTAGCAGTTTTTCGACAGGGTGGTCGAATTCACCCCTCCACTTT. Translated: CASSFSTGWSNSPLHF.

This clone was detected only once. The genes are TRBV18 and TRBJ2-3; TRBD2 is a possible D gene (6 bases). The germline V and J ends were trimmed by 6 bases and 0 bases, with 16 bases remaining between them. CDR1 is KGHSH and CDR2 is LQKENI in the germline V gene. There are 16 residues in the CDR3. The CDR3 DNA follows: TGTGCCAGCTCCCTGACTAGTGGATCTAGCACAGATACGCAGTATTTT. It is translated as CASSLTSGSSTDTQYF.

By share, this clone ranks as medium-sized. The V and J genes are TRBV11-2 and TRBJ2-7; 10 positions match TRBD2. The germline V gene has CDR1 SGHAT and CDR2 FQNNGV. Losses at the gene ends were 6 bases for V and 4 bases for J; bases not matched to a gene: 6. This CDR3 spans 14 amino acids. CDR3 DNA: TGTGCCAGCAGATTAAGCGGGGGGGTATACGAGCAGTACTTC. This translates into CASRLSGGVYEQYF.

This clone was found a few times. The V gene is TRBV10-3, the J gene TRBJ1-1; D is ambiguous. CDR1 and CDR2 (germline): ENHRY, SYGVKD. The V end lost 11 bases, the J end lost 0 bases, and 10 bases lay between the germline ends. The CDR3 consists of 12 residues. CDR3 protein: CASLGMNTEAFF. The CDR3 region has the DNA TGTGCCTCCCTCGGCATGAACACTGAAGCTTTCTTT.